The 21 T cell receptor beta chains reported below all come from one sample, sequenced in a study of blood T cell repertoires in COVID-19. This table comes from immunoSEQ multiplex PCR, and its TCRdb copy is limited to in-frame clones, with some not included. The data show some 350,000 clones, over 75% seen once. The material sequenced was PBMCs or T cells enriched from blood (not recorded which). The source of these receptors is a man aged 25 to 45 who had recovered from COVID-19.

V usage is TRBV12-3 or TRBV12-4 and J usage is TRBJ1-5; D is ambiguous. Trimming cost V 10 bases and J 2 bases, with 12 bases left between them. This CDR3 is built from 13 residues. CDR3 sequence: CATNSEGNQPQHF. In DNA, the CDR3 is TGTGCCACCAACTCGGAGGGCAATCAGCCCCAGCATTTT.

The chain employs TRBV2 and TRBJ2-2; 8 nucleotides line up with TRBD2. V gave up 8 bases and J gave up 7 bases; unmatched junction bases: 12. Per germline, CDR1 SNHLY and CDR2 FYNNEI. The CDR3 length is 15 residues. CDR3 nucleotides: TGTGCCAGCGCTGAAAGACTAGCGTCGGGCGGGGAGCTGTTTTTT. This sequence encodes CASAERLASGGELFF.

The genes are TRBV15 and TRBJ2-1; D is possibly TRBD2 (6 bases). The CDR3 runs to 14 residues. The V gene lost 3 bases and the J gene lost 7 bases, with 13 bases spanning the gap. Germline CDR1 and CDR2: LNHNV and YYDKDF (reference sequence). CDR3 region: CATSRGGTGNEQFF. CDR3 DNA sequence: TGTGCCACCAGCAGGGGGGGTACCGGGAATGAGCAGTTCTTC. The variable domain in full, completed from reference TRBV15 and TRBJ2-1, reads DAMVIQNPRYQVTQFGKPVTLSCSQTLNHNVMYWYQQKSSQAPKLLFHYYDKDFNNEADTPDNFQSRRPNTSFCFLDIRSPGLGDTAMYLCATSRGGTGNEQFFGPGTRLTVL.

CDR3 residues: CASSLVGGAGYGYTF. The CDR3 region has the DNA TGTGCCAGCAGCTTGGTGGGGGGAGCGGGATATGGCTACACCTTC. The J gene is TRBJ1-2, the V gene TRBV5-5, with a weak D call TRBD1 (5 bases). The CDR3 runs 15 residues. V shed 0 bases and J shed 5 bases, with 14 bases lying between them. Germline V gene data show CDR1 as SGHKS and CDR2 as YYEKEE (reference sequence). The full variable domain, in which reference TRBV5-5 and TRBJ1-2 provide the parts outside the CDR3, is DAGVTQSPTHLIKTRGQQVTLRCSPISGHKSVSWYQQVLGQGPQFIFQYYEKEERGRGNFPDRFSARQFPNYSSELNVNALLLGDSALYLCASSLVGGAGYGYTFGSGTRLTVV.

The rearrangement uses TRBV12-3 or TRBV12-4 and TRBJ1-5, with TRBD1 matching 8 bases. There are 12 residues in the CDR3. V shed 5 bases, J shed 9 bases, and the junction held 3 bases outside the gene matches. This CDR3 reads CASSGDRGPQHF. CDR3 sequence (DNA): TGTGCCAGCAGTGGAGACAGGGGGCCCCAGCATTTT.

This chain joins TRBV3-1 (or the pseudogene TRBV3-2) and TRBJ1-3; D is unresolved. V was shortened by 1 base and J by 4 bases, with 11 bases between the two germline ends. The CDR3 contains 15 residues. CDR1 and CDR2 from the germline V gene are LGHDT and YNNKEL (reference sequence). The CDR3 nucleotides are TGTGCCAGCAGCCAAGGACTCGTTCAGGGAAACACCATATATTTT. Encoded protein: CASSQGLVQGNTIYF.

This clone was recorded only once. The V call is TRBV5-1, the J call TRBJ2-3, with D perhaps matching TRBD2 (7 bases). Germline V gene sequence: CDR1 SGHRS, CDR2 YFSETQ. The CDR3 runs to 14 residues. V was trimmed by 10 bases and J by 5 bases, leaving 20 bases between them. CDR3 coding DNA: TGCGCCTCCTCCCGGGGGGCCGCGGAAGATACGCAGTATTTT. Amino acids: CASSRGAAEDTQYF.

This clone came up once. The chain is built from TRBV13 and TRBJ1-2; 7 bases align to TRBD1. The CDR3 runs to 13 residues. J was trimmed by 5 bases and V by 5 bases; bases with no gene match: 5. The germline gives CDR1 PRHDT, CDR2 FYEKMQ (reference sequence). CDR3 coding DNA: TGTGCCAGCAGCCCAACAGGGGATTATGGCTACACCTTC. Amino acid sequence: CASSPTGDYGYTF.

This clone came up once. V usage is TRBV2 and J usage is TRBJ2-1; possible D gene TRBD2, 5 bases. V dropped 4 bases and J dropped 2 bases, with 9 bases sitting between them. Per the germline V gene, CDR1 is SNHLY and CDR2 is FYNNEI. This CDR3 is built from 14 residues. CDR3 amino acids: CASSVRDPYNEQFF. CDR3 coding DNA: TGTGCCAGCAGTGTACGGGATCCCTACAATGAGCAGTTCTTC.

The rearrangement joins TRBV27 to TRBJ2-3, with 11 bases fitting TRBD1. The ends lost 1 base at V and 5 bases at J; junction bases unmatched: 5. CDR1 is MNHEY, CDR2 SMNVEV, per germline (reference sequence). The CDR3 runs to 16 residues. The CDR3 here is CASSLLGTGGIDTQYF. The CDR3 region has the DNA TGTGCCAGCAGTTTATTAGGGACAGGGGGTATAGATACGCAGTATTTT.

The chain links TRBV4-2 to TRBJ2-3; 13 positions agree with TRBD2. Germline V gene data show CDR1 as LGHNA and CDR2 as YNFKEQ. Trimming at V came to 0 bases and at J to 3 bases, leaving 6 bases not matched to a gene. This CDR3 region has 18 residues. The CDR3 nucleotides are TGTGCCAGCAGCCAAGACGGGACTAGCGGGGTGTGGACAGATACGCAGTATTTT. The encoded protein is CASSQDGTSGVWTDTQYF.

This clone was observed a few times. J is TRBJ1-1 and V is TRBV7-9; the D gene is possibly TRBD1 (6 bases). This CDR3 has 15 residues. V was shortened by 7 bases and J by 5 bases, with 20 bases between the two germline ends. Looked up from germline, CDR1 is SEHNR and CDR2 is FQNEAQ (reference sequence). The CDR3 DNA reads TGTGCCAGCACCCCCGGGGGGCTGGAGCGGACTGAAGCTTTCTTT. It translates to CASTPGGLERTEAFF.

V is TRBV5-1 and J is TRBJ2-7; 8 positions agree with TRBD1. Trimming at V came to 2 bases and at J to 4 bases, leaving 5 bases not matched to a gene. Germline CDR1 SGHRS, CDR2 YFSETQ. The CDR3 totals 14 residues. The CDR3 sequence: CASSLEQGVYEQYF. Written as DNA, the CDR3 is TGCGCCAGCAGCTTAGAACAGGGGGTGTACGAGCAGTACTTC.

The genes are TRBV10-2 and TRBJ1-2; TRBD1 agrees at 8 bases. The junction had 5 bases not matched to a gene; V was cut back by 6 bases and J by 8 bases. Looked up from germline, CDR1 is WSHSY and CDR2 is SAAADI. This CDR3 spans 12 amino acids. The CDR3 sequence: CASRDRDEGYTF. CDR3 bases: TGCGCCAGCAGGGACAGGGATGAGGGCTACACCTTC.

This sequence joins TRBV5-6 and TRBJ1-1, with unresolved D. The CDR3 runs 15 residues. The V end was cut by 4 bases, the J end by 5 bases, with 18 bases between. CDR1 and CDR2 from the germline V gene are SGHDT and YYEEEE. The CDR3 DNA reads TGTGCCAGCAGCCCTAGATCAATGGCAGCAACTGAAGCTTTCTTT. This sequence encodes CASSPRSMAATEAFF.

The rearrangement uses TRBV18 and TRBJ2-6; unclear D gene. V lost 5 bases to trimming and J lost 0 bases, with 8 bases between them. Germline assignment: CDR1 KGHSH and CDR2 LQKENI. The CDR3 spans 15 residues. In DNA form, the CDR3 reads TGTGCCAGCTCAGGGCCAACCTCTGGGGCCAACGTCCTGACTTTC. Protein: CASSGPTSGANVLTF.

The sample holds one count of this clone. CDR3 amino acids: CASSVLAGGHGTGELFF. The CDR3 nucleotides read TGTGCCAGCAGCGTACTAGCGGGGGGCCATGGCACCGGGGAGCTGTTTTTT. The gene calls are TRBV9 and TRBJ2-2, with 11 bases lining up with TRBD2. The germline gives CDR1 SGDLS, CDR2 YYNGEE. V was clipped by 1 base and J by 4 bases; unmatched bases: 6. The CDR3 sequence is 17 residues long.

This rearrangement joins TRBV14 to TRBJ2-3; TRBD1 matches at 9 bases. Trimming at V came to 1 base and at J to 2 bases, leaving 10 bases not matched to a gene. This CDR3 comprises 18 residues. Germline V gene sequence: CDR1 SGHDN, CDR2 FVKESK. This chain's CDR3 is CASSQGFGQGIVTDTQYF. Written as DNA, the CDR3 is TGTGCCAGCAGCCAAGGGTTCGGACAGGGGATTGTCACAGATACGCAGTATTTT.

The gene calls are TRBV7-6 and TRBJ1-2; a possible D gene is TRBD1 (5 bases). Germline CDR1 SGHVS, CDR2 FNYEAQ. CDR3 length: 13 residues. V was shortened by 1 base and J by 8 bases, with 11 bases between the two germline ends. CDR3 in amino acids: CASSLVRGSGYTF. DNA of the CDR3: TGTGCCAGCAGCTTAGTTCGGGGGTCAGGCTACACCTTC.

The J gene is TRBJ1-1, the V gene TRBV7-9; the D gene is possibly TRBD1 (6 bases). Trimming left V 5 bases short and J 3 bases short, with 19 bases between. The CDR3 has 16 amino acids. CDR1 SEHNR and CDR2 FQNEAQ come from the germline V gene (reference sequence). The CDR3 nucleotides are TGTGCCAGCAGCCAATCCCGGGGGGGCTTCGACACTGAAGCTTTCTTT. It specifies CASSQSRGGFDTEAFF.

The chain combines TRBV9 with TRBJ1-4; D is unclear. Germline CDR1 reads SGDLS; CDR2 reads YYNGEE. V lost 0 bases and J 4 bases, leaving 16 bases between the germline ends. This CDR3 spans 17 amino acids. The CDR3: CASSVESWVAGNEKLFF. DNA for the CDR3: TGTGCCAGCAGCGTAGAATCCTGGGTAGCGGGTAATGAAAAACTGTTTTTT.